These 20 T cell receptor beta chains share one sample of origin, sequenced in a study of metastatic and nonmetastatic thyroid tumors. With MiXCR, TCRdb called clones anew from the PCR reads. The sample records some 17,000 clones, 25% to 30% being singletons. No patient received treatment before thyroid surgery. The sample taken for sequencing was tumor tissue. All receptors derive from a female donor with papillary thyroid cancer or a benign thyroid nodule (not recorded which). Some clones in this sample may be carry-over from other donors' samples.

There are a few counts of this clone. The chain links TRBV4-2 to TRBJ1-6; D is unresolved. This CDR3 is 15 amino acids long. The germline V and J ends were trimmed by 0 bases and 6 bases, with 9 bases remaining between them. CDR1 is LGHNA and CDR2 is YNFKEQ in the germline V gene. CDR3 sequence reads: CASSQDLGSNSPLHF. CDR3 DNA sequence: TGTGCCAGCAGCCAAGACTTGGGGAGTAATTCACCCCTCCACTTT.

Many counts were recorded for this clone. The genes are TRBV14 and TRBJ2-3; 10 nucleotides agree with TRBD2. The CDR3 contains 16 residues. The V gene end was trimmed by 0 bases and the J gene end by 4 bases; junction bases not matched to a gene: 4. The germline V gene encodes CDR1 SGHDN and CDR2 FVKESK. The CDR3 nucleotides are TGTGCCAGCAGCCAAGATCTAGCGGGAGTCGCAGATACGCAGTATTTT. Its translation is CASSQDLAGVADTQYF.

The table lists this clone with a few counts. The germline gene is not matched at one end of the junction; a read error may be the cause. CDR3 protein: CASRSPGTTLYVYTF. The CDR3 DNA reads TGTGCCAGCCGTTCCCCCGGTACAACCCTCTATGTCTACACCTTC. The chain carries TRBV28 and TRBJ1-2; D is unclear. Per germline, CDR1 MDHEN and CDR2 SYDVKM. CDR3 length: 15 residues.

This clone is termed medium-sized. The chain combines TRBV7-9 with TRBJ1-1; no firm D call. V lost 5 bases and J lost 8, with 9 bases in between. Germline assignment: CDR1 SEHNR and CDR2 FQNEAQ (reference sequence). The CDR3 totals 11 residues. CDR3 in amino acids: CASSPRQEAFF. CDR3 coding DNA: TGTGCCAGCAGCCCCCGGCAGGAAGCTTTCTTT.

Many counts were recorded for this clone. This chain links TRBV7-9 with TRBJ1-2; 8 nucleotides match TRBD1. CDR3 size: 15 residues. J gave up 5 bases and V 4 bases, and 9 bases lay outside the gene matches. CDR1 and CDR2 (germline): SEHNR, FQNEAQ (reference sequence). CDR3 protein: CASSSGQDILYGYTF. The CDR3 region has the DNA TGTGCCAGCAGCTCGGGACAGGATATATTATATGGCTACACCTTC.

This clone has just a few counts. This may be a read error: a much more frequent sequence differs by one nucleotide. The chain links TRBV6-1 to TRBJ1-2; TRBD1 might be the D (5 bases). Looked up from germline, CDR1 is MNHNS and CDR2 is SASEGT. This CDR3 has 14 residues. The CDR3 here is CASSAGMRGYGYDF. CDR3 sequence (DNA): TGTGCCAGCAGTGCAGGGATGCGAGGCTATGGCTACGACTTC.

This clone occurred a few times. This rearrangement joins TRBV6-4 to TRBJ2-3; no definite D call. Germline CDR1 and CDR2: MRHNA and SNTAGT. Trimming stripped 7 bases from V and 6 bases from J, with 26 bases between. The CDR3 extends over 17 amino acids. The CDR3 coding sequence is TGTGCCAGCACCTTCCGACCCCGTGGCCCCTCCAGGGATACGCAGTATTTT. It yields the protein CASTFRPRGPSRDTQYF.

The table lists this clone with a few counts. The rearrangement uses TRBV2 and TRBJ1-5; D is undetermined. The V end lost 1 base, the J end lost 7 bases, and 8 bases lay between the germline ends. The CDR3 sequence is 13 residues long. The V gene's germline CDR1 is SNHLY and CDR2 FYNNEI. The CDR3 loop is CASSEVEGQPQHF. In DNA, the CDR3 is TGTGCCAGCAGTGAAGTGGAGGGCCAGCCCCAGCATTTT.

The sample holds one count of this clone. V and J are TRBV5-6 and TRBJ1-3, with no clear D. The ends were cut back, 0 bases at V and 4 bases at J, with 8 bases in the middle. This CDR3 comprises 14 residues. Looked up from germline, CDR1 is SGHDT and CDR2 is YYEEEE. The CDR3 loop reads CASSLGALGNTIYF. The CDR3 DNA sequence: TGTGCCAGCAGCTTGGGCGCGCTCGGAAACACCATATATTTT. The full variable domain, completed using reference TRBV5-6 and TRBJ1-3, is DAGVTQSPTHLIKTRGQQVTLRCSPKSGHDTVSWYQQALGQGPQFIFQYYEEEERQRGNFPDRFSGHQFPNYSSELNVNALLLGDSALYLCASSLGALGNTIYFGEGSWLTVV.

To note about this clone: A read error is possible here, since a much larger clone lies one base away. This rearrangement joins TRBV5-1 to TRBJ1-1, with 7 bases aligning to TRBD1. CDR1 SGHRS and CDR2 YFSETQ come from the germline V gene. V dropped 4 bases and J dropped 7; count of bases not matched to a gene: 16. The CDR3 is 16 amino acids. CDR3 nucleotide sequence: TGCGCCAGCAGCCTCGGGACAGATGGGGCGATCAATGAAGCTTTCTTT. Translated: CASSLGTDGAINEAFF.

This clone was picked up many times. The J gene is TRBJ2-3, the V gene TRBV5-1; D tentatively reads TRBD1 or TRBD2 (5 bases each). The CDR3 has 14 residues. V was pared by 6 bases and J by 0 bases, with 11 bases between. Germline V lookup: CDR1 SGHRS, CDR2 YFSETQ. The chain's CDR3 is CASTRGGSTDTQYF. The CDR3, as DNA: TGCGCCAGCACTCGGGGCGGTAGCACAGATACGCAGTATTTT.

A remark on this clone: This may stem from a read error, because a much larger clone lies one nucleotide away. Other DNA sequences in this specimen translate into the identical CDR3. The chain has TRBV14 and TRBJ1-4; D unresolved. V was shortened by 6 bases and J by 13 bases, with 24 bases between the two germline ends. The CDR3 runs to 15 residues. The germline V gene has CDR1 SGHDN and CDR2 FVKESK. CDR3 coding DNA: TGTGCCAGCAGTCAGTTAGCTACGTCCTTCGGTACACTGTTTTTT. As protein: CASSQLATSFGTLFF.

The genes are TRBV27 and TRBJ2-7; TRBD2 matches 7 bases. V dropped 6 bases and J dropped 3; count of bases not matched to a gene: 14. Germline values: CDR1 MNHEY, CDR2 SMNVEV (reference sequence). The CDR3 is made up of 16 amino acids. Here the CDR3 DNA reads TGTGCCAGCAGCTCCTATTGGGGGGGAATTATCTACGAGCAGTACTTC. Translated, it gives CASSSYWGGIIYEQYF.

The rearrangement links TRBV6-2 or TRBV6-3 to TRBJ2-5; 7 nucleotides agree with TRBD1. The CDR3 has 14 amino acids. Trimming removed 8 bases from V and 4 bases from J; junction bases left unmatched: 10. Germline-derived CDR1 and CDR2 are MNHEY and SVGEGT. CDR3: CASQDRPGVETQYF. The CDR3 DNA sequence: TGTGCCAGCCAGGACAGGCCCGGCGTAGAGACCCAGTACTTC.

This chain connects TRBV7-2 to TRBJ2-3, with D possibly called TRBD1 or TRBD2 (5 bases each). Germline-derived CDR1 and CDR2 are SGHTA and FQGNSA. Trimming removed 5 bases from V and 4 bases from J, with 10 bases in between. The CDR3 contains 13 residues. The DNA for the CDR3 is TGTGCCAGCAGCCCCGTGGGGGCAGATACGCAGTATTTT. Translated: CASSPVGADTQYF.

In DNA, the CDR3 is TGTGCCATCAGTGACGACAGGGGGAAAGCCGGGGAGCTGTTTTTT. This translates into CAISDDRGKAGELFF. This chain connects TRBV10-3 to TRBJ2-2; 9 nucleotides align to TRBD1. Germline assignment: CDR1 ENHRY and CDR2 SYGVKD. Trimming cost V 3 bases and J 6 bases; bases outside gene matches: 5. The CDR3 extends over 15 amino acids.

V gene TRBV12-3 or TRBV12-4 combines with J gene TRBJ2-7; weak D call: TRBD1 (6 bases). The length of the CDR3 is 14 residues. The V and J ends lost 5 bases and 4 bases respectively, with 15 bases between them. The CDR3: CASSPTGWGYEQYF. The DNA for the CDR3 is TGTGCCAGCAGTCCGACAGGTTGGGGATACGAGCAGTACTTC.

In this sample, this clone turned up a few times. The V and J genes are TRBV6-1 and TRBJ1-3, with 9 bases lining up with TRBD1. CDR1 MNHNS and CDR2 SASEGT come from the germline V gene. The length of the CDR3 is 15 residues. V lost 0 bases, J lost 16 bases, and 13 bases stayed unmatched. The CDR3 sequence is CASSEARTGGGWWYF. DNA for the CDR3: TGTGCCAGCAGTGAAGCGCGAACAGGGGGCGGGTGGTGGTATTTT.

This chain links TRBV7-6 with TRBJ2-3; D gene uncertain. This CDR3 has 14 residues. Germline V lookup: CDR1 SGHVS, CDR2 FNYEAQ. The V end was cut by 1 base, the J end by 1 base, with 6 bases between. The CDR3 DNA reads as TGTGCCAGCAGCTTAGAGATCGGCACAGATACGCAGTATTTT. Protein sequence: CASSLEIGTDTQYF.

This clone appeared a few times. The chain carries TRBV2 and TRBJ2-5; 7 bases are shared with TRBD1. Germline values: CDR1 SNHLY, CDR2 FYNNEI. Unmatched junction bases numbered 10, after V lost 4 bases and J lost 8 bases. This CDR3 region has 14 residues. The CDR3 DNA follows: TGTGCCAGCAGTGTGACAGGGATGGTGGATACCCAGTACTTC. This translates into CASSVTGMVDTQYF.